These 6 T cell receptor beta chains originate from one sample sequenced in a study of T-cell memory formation after mild COVID-19. TCRdb analysed the 5' RACE reads with MiXCR anew, one entry per CDR3 protein. The repertoire consists of under 550,000 distinct CDR3 sequences, with roughly 18% occurring once and the leading ten covering around a fifth. Sequencing used PBMCs or a T cell subset sorted from them (not recorded which). The receptors were gathered from a man between 18 and 35 years old who had mild COVID-19 (a few samples of this study predate the infection). Cell type and time point are not known.

This clonotype was observed a handful of times. The CDR3 reads CASSEWKTQETQYF. The CDR3 nucleotides are TGTGCCAGCAGTGAGTGGAAAACGCAAGAGACCCAGTACTTC. The chain is built from TRBV6-1 and TRBJ2-5; no reliable D call. Trimming pared 3 bases from V and 2 bases from J, leaving 10 bases between. Germline CDR1 is MNHNS and CDR2 is SASEGT. CDR3 length: 14 amino acids.

This chain links TRBV14 with TRBJ2-7; D is possibly TRBD1 (5 bases). The germline V gene has CDR1 SGHDN and CDR2 FVKESK. The CDR3 length is 13 residues. Trimming took off 3 bases at V and 6 bases at J, with 12 bases between the two ends. The CDR3 coding sequence is TGTGCCAGCAGCCAGAGAACAGGTGGCGAGCAGTACGTC. Translation: CASSQRTGGEQYV.

There are a few counts of this clonotype. This chain uses TRBV5-1 with TRBJ2-1; possible D gene TRBD2, 5 bases. V lost 1 base, J lost 9 bases, and 26 bases lay in between. CDR3 length: 18 amino acids. Germline CDR1 reads SGHRS; CDR2 reads YFSETQ. The DNA of the CDR3 is TGCGCCAGCAGCTTGTGGAGAGCCCTGGGGTCGGGGTCCGGTGAGCAGTTCTTC. It codes for CASSLWRALGSGSGEQFF.

The chain uses TRBV10-3 and TRBJ2-7, with a weak D call TRBD1 (5 bases). Germline values: CDR1 ENHRY, CDR2 SYGVKD. The CDR3 extends over 14 amino acids. V was cut by 0 bases and J by 4 bases, with 10 bases left in between. CDR3 protein: CAISESAGWYEQYF. The CDR3 bases are TGTGCCATCAGTGAGTCGGCAGGGTGGTACGAGCAGTACTTC.

This clonotype was recorded a few times. The chain couples TRBV7-6 to TRBJ1-2, with 7 bases lining up with TRBD1. The V gene end was trimmed by 4 bases and the J gene end by 6 bases; junction bases not matched to a gene: 5. The CDR3 has 13 residues. Germline assignment: CDR1 SGHVS and CDR2 FNYEAQ. Here the CDR3 reads CASSYTTGDGYTF. The CDR3 region has the DNA TGTGCCAGCAGCTATACTACAGGGGATGGCTACACCTTC.

The chain joins TRBV10-3 to TRBJ1-1; 10 positions match TRBD1. V was pared by 1 base and J by 5 bases, with 1 base of the junction left unmatched. The CDR3 is made up of 14 amino acids. In germline, CDR1 is ENHRY, CDR2 SYGVKD. CDR3 protein: CAISEWGQGTEAFF. The CDR3 region has the DNA TGTGCCATCAGTGAGTGGGGACAGGGGACTGAAGCTTTCTTT.